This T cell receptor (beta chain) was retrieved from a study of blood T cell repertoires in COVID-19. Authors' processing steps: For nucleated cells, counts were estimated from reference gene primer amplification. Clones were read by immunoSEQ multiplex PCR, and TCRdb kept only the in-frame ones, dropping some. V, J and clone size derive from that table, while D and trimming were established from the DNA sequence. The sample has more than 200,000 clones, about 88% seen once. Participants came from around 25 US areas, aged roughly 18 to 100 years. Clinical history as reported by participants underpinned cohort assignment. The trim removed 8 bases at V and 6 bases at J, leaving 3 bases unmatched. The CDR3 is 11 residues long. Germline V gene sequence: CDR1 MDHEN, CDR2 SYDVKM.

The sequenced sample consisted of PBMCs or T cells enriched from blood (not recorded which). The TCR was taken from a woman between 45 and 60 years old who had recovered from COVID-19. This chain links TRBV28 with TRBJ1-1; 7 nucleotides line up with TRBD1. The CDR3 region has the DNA TGTGCCAGCCACACAGGGGCTGAAGCTTTCTTT. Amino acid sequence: CASHTGAEAFF.